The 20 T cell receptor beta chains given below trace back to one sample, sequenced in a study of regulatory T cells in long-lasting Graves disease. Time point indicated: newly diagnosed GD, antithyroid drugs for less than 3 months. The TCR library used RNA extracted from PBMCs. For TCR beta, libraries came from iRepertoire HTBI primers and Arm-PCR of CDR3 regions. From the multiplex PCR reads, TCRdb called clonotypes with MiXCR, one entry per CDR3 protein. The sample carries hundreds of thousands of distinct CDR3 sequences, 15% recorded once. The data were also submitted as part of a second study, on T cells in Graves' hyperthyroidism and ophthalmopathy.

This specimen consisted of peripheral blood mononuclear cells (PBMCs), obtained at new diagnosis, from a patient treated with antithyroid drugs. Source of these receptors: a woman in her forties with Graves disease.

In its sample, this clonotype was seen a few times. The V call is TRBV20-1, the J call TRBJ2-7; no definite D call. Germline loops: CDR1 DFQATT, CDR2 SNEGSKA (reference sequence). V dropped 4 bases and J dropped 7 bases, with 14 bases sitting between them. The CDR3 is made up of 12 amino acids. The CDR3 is CSAIGRLGEQYF. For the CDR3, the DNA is TGCAGTGCTATAGGCCGGCTTGGAGAGCAGTACTTC.

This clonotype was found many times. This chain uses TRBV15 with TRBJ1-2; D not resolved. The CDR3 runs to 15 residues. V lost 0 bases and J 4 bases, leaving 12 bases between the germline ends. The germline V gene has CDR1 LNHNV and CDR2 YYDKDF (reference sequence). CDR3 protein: CATSRDTGGLYGYTF. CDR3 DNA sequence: TGTGCCACCAGCAGAGATACGGGCGGACTCTATGGCTACACCTTC.

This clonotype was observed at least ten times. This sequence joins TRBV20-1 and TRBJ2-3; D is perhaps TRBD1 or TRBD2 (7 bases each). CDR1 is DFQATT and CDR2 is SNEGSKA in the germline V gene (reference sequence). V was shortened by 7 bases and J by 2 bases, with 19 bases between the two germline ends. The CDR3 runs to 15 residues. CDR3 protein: CSVDRGDSPTDTQYF. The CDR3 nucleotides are TGCAGTGTCGACCGGGGGGACAGTCCCACAGATACGCAGTATTTT.

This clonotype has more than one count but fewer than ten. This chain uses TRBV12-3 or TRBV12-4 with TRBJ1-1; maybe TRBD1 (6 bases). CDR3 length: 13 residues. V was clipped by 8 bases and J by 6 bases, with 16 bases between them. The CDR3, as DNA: TGTGCCAGCCGGGATGATGGGGGCGCTGAAGCTTTCTTT. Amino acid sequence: CASRDDGGAEAFF.

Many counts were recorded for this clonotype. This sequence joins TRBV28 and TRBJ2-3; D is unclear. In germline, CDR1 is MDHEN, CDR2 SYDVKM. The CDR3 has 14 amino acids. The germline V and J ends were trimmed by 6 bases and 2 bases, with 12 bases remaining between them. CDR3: CASRAGINTDTQYF. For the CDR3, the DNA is TGTGCCAGCAGAGCTGGGATAAACACAGATACGCAGTATTTT.

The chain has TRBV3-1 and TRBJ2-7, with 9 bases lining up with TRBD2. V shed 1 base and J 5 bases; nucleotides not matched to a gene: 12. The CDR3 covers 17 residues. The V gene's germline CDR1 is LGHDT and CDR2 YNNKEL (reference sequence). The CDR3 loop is CASSQVALAGGPHEQYF. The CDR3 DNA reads TGTGCCAGCAGCCAAGTAGCATTGGCGGGAGGGCCCCACGAGCAGTACTTC.

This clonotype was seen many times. The CDR3 sequence is CASSLGPQGSTDTQYF. In DNA, the CDR3 is TGTGCCAGCAGCTTAGGCCCACAAGGGAGCACAGATACGCAGTATTTT. The chain has TRBV7-2 and TRBJ2-3; D is undetermined. The V gene lost 1 base and the J gene lost 0 bases, with 11 bases spanning the gap. The CDR3 loop spans 16 amino acids. The V gene's germline CDR1 is SGHTA and CDR2 FQGNSA.

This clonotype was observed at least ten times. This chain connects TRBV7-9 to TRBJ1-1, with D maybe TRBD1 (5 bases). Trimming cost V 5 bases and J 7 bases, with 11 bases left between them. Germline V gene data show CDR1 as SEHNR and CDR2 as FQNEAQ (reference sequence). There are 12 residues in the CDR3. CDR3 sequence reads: CASSLSGGEAFF. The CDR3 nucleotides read TGTGCCAGCAGCCTTAGCGGGGGTGAAGCTTTCTTT. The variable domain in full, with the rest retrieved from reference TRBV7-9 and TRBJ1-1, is DTGVSQNPRHKITKRGQNVTFRCDPISEHNRLYWYRQTLGQGPEFLTYFQNEAQLEKSRLLSDRFSAERPKGSFSTLEIQRTEQGDSAMYLCASSLSGGEAFFGQGTRLTVV.

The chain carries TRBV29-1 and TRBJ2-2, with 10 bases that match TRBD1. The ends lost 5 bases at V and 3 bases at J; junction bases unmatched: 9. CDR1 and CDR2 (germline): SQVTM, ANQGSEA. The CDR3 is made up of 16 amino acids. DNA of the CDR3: TGCAGCGTTTGGGGGACAGGGGACCCCCACACCGGGGAGCTGTTTTTT. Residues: CSVWGTGDPHTGELFF.

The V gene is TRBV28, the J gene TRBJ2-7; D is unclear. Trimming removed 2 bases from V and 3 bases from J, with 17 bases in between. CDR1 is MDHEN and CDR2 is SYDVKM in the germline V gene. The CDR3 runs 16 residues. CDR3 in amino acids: CASSLRPLAHHYEQYF. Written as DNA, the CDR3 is TGTGCCAGCAGTTTAAGGCCCCTTGCCCACCACTACGAGCAGTACTTC.

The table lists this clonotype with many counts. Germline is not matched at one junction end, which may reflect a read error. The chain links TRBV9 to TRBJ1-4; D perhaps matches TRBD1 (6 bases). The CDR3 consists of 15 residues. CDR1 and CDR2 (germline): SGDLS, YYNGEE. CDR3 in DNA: TGTGCCAGCAGCGTGACCGGGACAACAAATGAAAAACTGTTTTTT. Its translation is CASSVTGTTNEKLFF. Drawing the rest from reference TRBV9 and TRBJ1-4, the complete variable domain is DSGVTQTPKHLITATGQRVTLRCSPRSGDLSVYWYQQSLDQGLQFLIQYYNGEERAKGNILERFSAQQFPDLHSELNLSSLELGDSALYFCASSVTGTTNEKLFFGSGTQLSVL.

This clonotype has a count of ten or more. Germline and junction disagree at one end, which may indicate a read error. The DNA for the CDR3 is TGTGCCAGCAGTCCCATCACACCACGGGACAGGGAAGTTTTC. This translates into CASSPITPRDREVF. This chain connects TRBV12-3 or TRBV12-4 to TRBJ2-7; 9 bases map to TRBD1. This CDR3 region has 14 residues.

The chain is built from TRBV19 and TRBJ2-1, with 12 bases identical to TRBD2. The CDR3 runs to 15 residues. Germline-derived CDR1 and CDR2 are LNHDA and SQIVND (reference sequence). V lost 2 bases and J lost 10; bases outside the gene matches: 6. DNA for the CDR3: TGTGCCAGTAGTATATGGCTAGCGGGAGGGTGGGAGCAGTTCTTC. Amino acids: CASSIWLAGGWEQFF. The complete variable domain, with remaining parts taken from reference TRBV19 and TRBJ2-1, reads DGGITQSPKYLFRKEGQNVTLSCEQNLNHDAMYWYRQDPGQGLRLIYYSQIVNDFQKGDIAEGYSVSREKKESFPLTVTSAQKNPTAFYLCASSIWLAGGWEQFFGPGTRLTVL.

CDR3 sequence: CASSLQASGSRTGELFF. Written as DNA, the CDR3 is TGTGCCAGCAGCTTACAGGCTAGCGGGAGTAGGACCGGGGAGCTGTTTTTT. The chain uses TRBV7-3 and TRBJ2-2; TRBD2 agrees at 10 bases. Germline V lookup: CDR1 SGHTA, CDR2 FQGTGA. With V trimmed by 2 bases and J by 5 bases, 8 bases remained unmatched. This CDR3 contains 17 residues.

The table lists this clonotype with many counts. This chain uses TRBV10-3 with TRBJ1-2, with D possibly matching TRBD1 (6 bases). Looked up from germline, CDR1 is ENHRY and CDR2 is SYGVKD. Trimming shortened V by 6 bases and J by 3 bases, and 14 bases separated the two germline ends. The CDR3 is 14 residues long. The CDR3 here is CAISPRGDDYGYTF. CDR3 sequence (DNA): TGTGCCATCAGCCCGAGGGGGGACGACTATGGCTACACCTTC.

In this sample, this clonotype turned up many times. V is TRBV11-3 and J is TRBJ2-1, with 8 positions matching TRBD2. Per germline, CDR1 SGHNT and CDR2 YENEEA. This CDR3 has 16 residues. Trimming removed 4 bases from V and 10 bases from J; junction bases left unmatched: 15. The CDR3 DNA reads TGTGCCAGCAGCTACCAAACGGGGGGGTACCCCCGAGAGCAGTTCTTC. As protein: CASSYQTGGYPREQFF.

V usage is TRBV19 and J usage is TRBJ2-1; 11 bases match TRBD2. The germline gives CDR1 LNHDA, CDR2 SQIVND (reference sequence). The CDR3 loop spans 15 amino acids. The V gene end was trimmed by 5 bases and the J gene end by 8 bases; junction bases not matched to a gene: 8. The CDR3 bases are TGTGCCAGTAGTCTCCTGACTAGCGGGACAGATGAGCAGTTCTTC. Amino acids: CASSLLTSGTDEQFF.

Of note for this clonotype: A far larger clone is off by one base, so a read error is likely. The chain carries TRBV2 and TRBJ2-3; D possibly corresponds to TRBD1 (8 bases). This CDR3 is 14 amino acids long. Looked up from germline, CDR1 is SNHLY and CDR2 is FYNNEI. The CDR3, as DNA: TGTGCCAGCAGTGCCGACAGGGGAGGGACTGAATCTTTCTTT. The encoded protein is CASSADRGGTESFF.

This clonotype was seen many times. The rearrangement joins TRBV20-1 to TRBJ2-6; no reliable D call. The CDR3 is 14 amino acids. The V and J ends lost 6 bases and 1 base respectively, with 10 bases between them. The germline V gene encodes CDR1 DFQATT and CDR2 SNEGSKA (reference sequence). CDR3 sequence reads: CSAPLLSGANVLTF. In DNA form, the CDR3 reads TGCAGTGCCCCCTTACTTTCTGGGGCCAACGTCCTGACTTTC.

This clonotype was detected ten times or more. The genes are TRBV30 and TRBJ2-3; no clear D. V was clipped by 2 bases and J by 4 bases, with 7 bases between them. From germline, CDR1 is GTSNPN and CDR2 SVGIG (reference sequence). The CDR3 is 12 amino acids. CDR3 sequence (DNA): TGTGCCTGGAGTATAGACGCAGATACGCAGTATTTT. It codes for CAWSIDADTQYF.